The rows below give T cell receptor beta chains drawn from one sample of a study of blood T cells in healthy people across ages. TCRdb recomputed calls from the 5' RACE reads with MiXCR, one row per CDR3 protein. The repertoire includes around 520,000 distinct CDR3 sequences, around a quarter of them detected once, and about 3.9% sits in the top ten. These data are also associated with another study on T cells of mothers and their children.

Sequencing was performed on blood. These TCRs come from a boy younger than 10 in good health. Each CDR3 is given without its conserved first and last residue. Not all rows give a size; the values are once, few, many and, for expanded clones, a class.

>TRBV18|few
ASSPRILGQGHYGYT
>TRBV5-1|-
ASSPGTRDETQY
>TRBV7-9|few
ASSLDRAASTEAF
>TRBV5-1|-
ASSPDRSNEKLF
>TRBV2|few
ASTERGLYEQY
>TRBV5-1|-
ASSNSRLGAYYEQY
>TRBV20-1|-
SARDPGQGLFILGGYT
>TRBV5-1|few
ASSSGRGLQETQY
>TRBV27|few
ASSRIGYEKLF
>TRBV19|once
ASSNTGGSYNEQF